The 17 T cell receptor beta chains given below trace back to one sample, sequenced in a study of early T cells in non-severe SARS-CoV-2 infection. TCRdb recomputed calls from the 5' RACE reads with MiXCR, one row per CDR3 protein. This table has under 25,000 distinct CDR3 sequences, more than 4% appearing once. Sequencing was carried out using whole blood. Every receptor here comes from an adult who was a healthcare worker with PCR-confirmed SARS-CoV-2 infection or an uninfected control (not recorded which).

This clonotype is deemed medium-sized. V gene TRBV7-2 combines with J gene TRBJ2-4, with D tentatively TRBD2 (6 bases). Trimming shortened V by 1 base and J by 3 bases, and 10 bases separated the two germline ends. The CDR3 is 15 amino acids. Per germline, CDR1 SGHTA and CDR2 FQGNSA. CDR3: CASSLEGGVKNIQYF. CDR3 nucleotides: TGTGCCAGCAGCTTAGAGGGCGGGGTCAAAAACATTCAGTACTTC.

There are many counts of this clonotype. The chain links TRBV11-2 to TRBJ1-2, with D uncertain. V was shortened by 0 bases and J by 4 bases, with 12 bases between the two germline ends. Germline lookup yields CDR1 SGHAT and CDR2 FQNNGV. This CDR3 region has 15 residues. The CDR3: CASSLDDWGSYGYTF. The CDR3 nucleotides read TGTGCCAGCAGCTTAGATGACTGGGGTAGCTATGGCTACACCTTC.

The chain is built from TRBV19 and TRBJ2-2; 7 bases fit TRBD1. Germline CDR1 is LNHDA and CDR2 is SQIVND (reference sequence). The CDR3 totals 13 residues. Losses at the gene ends were 4 bases for V and 6 bases for J; bases not matched to a gene: 2. The DNA of the CDR3 is TGTGCCAGTAGTACAGGACAGGCCGGGGAGCTGTTTTTT. Its translation is CASSTGQAGELFF. Variable domain in full (rest from reference TRBV19 and TRBJ2-2): DGGITQSPKYLFRKEGQNVTLSCEQNLNHDAMYWYRQDPGQGLRLIYYSQIVNDFQKGDIAEGYSVSREKKESFPLTVTSAQKNPTAFYLCASSTGQAGELFFGEGSRLTVL.

Many counts were recorded for this clonotype. The chain uses TRBV11-3 and TRBJ2-1; weak D call: TRBD2 (6 bases). Between the trimmed V and J ends, which lost 0 bases and 3 bases, there was a span of 12 bases. The CDR3 runs 16 residues. The germline gives CDR1 SGHNT, CDR2 YENEEA. CDR3 residues: CASSLELGGRYNEQFF. The DNA of the CDR3 is TGTGCCAGCAGCTTAGAATTGGGGGGACGCTACAATGAGCAGTTCTTC.

This clonotype was seen repeatedly, ten times or more. The CDR3 reads CASSQIRRRWNEQYF. Written as DNA, the CDR3 is TGTGCCAGCAGTCAAATTAGGAGACGGTGGAACGAGCAGTACTTC. The chain uses TRBV28 and TRBJ2-7; D remains unclear. The germline V gene encodes CDR1 MDHEN and CDR2 SYDVKM. This CDR3 has 15 amino acids. V was cut by 5 bases and J by 5 bases, with 19 bases left in between.

This clonotype occurred many times. The genes are TRBV18 and TRBJ1-1; 10 positions agree with TRBD1. The length of the CDR3 is 15 residues. Germline values: CDR1 KGHSH, CDR2 LQKENI. V was pared by 5 bases and J by 5 bases, with 8 bases of the junction left unmatched. This chain's CDR3 is CASSDVDRGPTEAFF. For the CDR3, the DNA is TGTGCCAGCTCAGACGTCGACAGGGGGCCAACTGAAGCTTTCTTT.

In this sample, this clonotype is medium-sized (0.01 to 0.1%). V is TRBV11-2 and J is TRBJ2-7, with D tentatively TRBD1 (6 bases). The germline V and J ends were trimmed by 2 bases and 3 bases, with 14 bases remaining between them. Germline CDR1 is SGHAT and CDR2 is FQNNGV. This CDR3 comprises 15 residues. The CDR3 sequence: CASSLFSGENYEQYF. CDR3 nucleotide sequence: TGTGCCAGCAGCTTATTTTCAGGGGAAAACTACGAGCAGTACTTC.

This clonotype was counted at least ten times. V usage is TRBV7-3 and J usage is TRBJ2-3; the match to TRBD2 covers 8 bases. CDR3 size: 15 residues. The germline gives CDR1 SGHTA, CDR2 FQGTGA. J gave up 5 bases and V 3 bases, and 7 bases lay outside the gene matches. CDR3 loop: CASSFEPGGLDTQYF. Written as DNA, the CDR3 is TGTGCCAGCAGCTTTGAGCCGGGGGGGCTAGATACGCAGTATTTT.

This clonotype was seen at least ten times. The genes are TRBV25-1 and TRBJ1-2; a weak D match, TRBD1 (6 bases). Trimming removed 5 bases at V and 8 bases at J, with 12 bases between. This CDR3 comprises 12 residues. Looked up from germline, CDR1 is MGHDK and CDR2 is SYGVNS. The CDR3 protein is CASSKGGLGYTF. The CDR3 DNA reads as TGTGCCAGCAGTAAGGGGGGGCTCGGCTACACCTTC.

There are many counts of this clonotype. This chain links TRBV4-2 with TRBJ1-2; tentative D call: TRBD1 (5 bases). This CDR3 comprises 12 residues. Trimming removed 4 bases at V and 6 bases at J, with 9 bases between. CDR1 and CDR2 from the germline V gene are LGHNA and YNFKEQ. The CDR3 DNA follows: TGTGCCAGCAGCCCGGGGCCGGATGGCTACACCTTC. This gives the protein CASSPGPDGYTF.

This clonotype is medium-sized in the sample. CDR3 DNA: TGTGCCAGCAGCTTCCTGGGGGGAGACAATGAGCAGTTCTTC. Residues: CASSFLGGDNEQFF. The J gene is TRBJ2-1, the V gene TRBV5-4; weak D call: TRBD2 (6 bases). The CDR3 has 14 amino acids. Germline CDR1 is SGHNT and CDR2 is YYREEE (reference sequence). Trimming shortened V by 2 bases and J by 5 bases, and 11 bases separated the two germline ends. Using reference TRBV5-4 and TRBJ2-1 for the parts outside the CDR3, the full variable domain is ETGVTQSPTHLIKTRGQQVTLRCSSQSGHNTVSWYQQALGQGPQFIFQYYREEENGRGNFPPRFSGLQFPNYSSELNVNALELDDSALYLCASSFLGGDNEQFFGPGTRLTVL.

There are many counts of this clonotype. The V and J genes are TRBV6-2 or TRBV6-3 and TRBJ2-3; 7 bases match TRBD1. V lost 6 bases and J lost 0; bases outside the gene matches: 18. CDR1 and CDR2 from the germline V gene are MNHEY and SVGEGT. The CDR3 is 19 amino acids. DNA of the CDR3: TGTGCCAGCAGCTCCCTAACCAACCGGGACAGCAGTAGCACAGATACGCAGTATTTT. The encoded protein is CASSSLTNRDSSSTDTQYF.

In this sample, this clonotype turned up a few times. This chain connects TRBV5-1 to TRBJ2-2; a weak D match, TRBD1 (6 bases). Trimming cost V 0 bases and J 4 bases, with 7 bases left between them. The length of the CDR3 is 14 residues. Germline V lookup: CDR1 SGHRS, CDR2 YFSETQ. As DNA, the CDR3 is TGCGCCAGCAGCTTGGTGACAGGCACCGGGGAGCTGTTTTTT. Translated: CASSLVTGTGELFF.

This clonotype was recorded a few times. This chain links TRBV5-1 with TRBJ2-1; 8 bases fit TRBD2. The CDR3 is 15 amino acids. V lost 0 bases, J lost 3 bases, and 2 bases stayed unmatched. Germline V gene data show CDR1 as SGHRS and CDR2 as YFSETQ. The CDR3 DNA reads as TGCGCCAGCAGCTTGGTGGCGGGGGGCTACAATGAGCAGTTCTTC. It translates to CASSLVAGGYNEQFF.

In this sample, this clonotype turned up many times. V gene TRBV14 combines with J gene TRBJ2-3; 11 positions match TRBD2. This CDR3 has 20 residues. CDR1 and CDR2 (germline): SGHDN, FVKESK. V shed 4 bases, J shed 2 bases, and the junction held 17 bases outside the gene matches. CDR3 protein: CASSPTTQTLAGVFTDTQYF. The DNA of the CDR3 is TGTGCCAGCAGCCCAACTACCCAAACACTAGCGGGAGTTTTCACAGATACGCAGTATTTT.

Many counts were recorded for this clonotype. This sequence joins TRBV28 and TRBJ2-7, with a possible D match to TRBD1 (6 bases). CDR1 and CDR2 (germline): MDHEN, SYDVKM. V was trimmed by 6 bases and J by 3 bases, leaving 18 bases between them. The CDR3 totals 15 residues. CDR3 DNA: TGTGCCAGCAGCTGGTCAGGGGTTCCTATCTACGAGCAGTACTTC. Encoded protein: CASSWSGVPIYEQYF.

This clonotype was seen many times. V gene TRBV12-3 or TRBV12-4 combines with J gene TRBJ1-1; D perhaps matches TRBD1 (6 bases). The CDR3 is 15 residues long. V was pared by 5 bases and J by 1 base, with 14 bases between. The CDR3 spells CASSHDTGWNTEAFF. In nucleotides, the CDR3 is TGTGCCAGCAGTCACGATACAGGGTGGAACACTGAAGCTTTCTTT.